This TCR beta chain was documented in a study of blood T cells in healthy people across ages. Findings and caveats of the study: Aged donors had fewer naive CD4+ cells and lower diversity than long-lived donors. A strong correlation between TCR beta diversity and naive T cell percentage was seen.

With respect to this clonotype: Its antigen is unknown.

The amount of total RNA extracted per sample was at least 6 micrograms. This CDR3 contains 16 residues. Per the germline V gene, CDR1 is SGHRS and CDR2 is YFSETQ. V lost 0 bases, J lost 0 bases, and 11 bases lay in between. Together with a sample-barcoded 5' primer, a J-beta primer mix was included in a second PCR lasting roughly 6 to 12 cycles. TCRdb redid the calling of the 5' RACE reads with MiXCR, one entry per CDR3 protein. Of roughly 700,000 distinct CDR3 sequences listed, roughly 50% are singletons. The chain carries TRBV5-1 and TRBJ2-3; the D gene is possibly TRBD2 (5 bases). The sequenced sample consisted of blood. The sequence came from a woman aged 55-70 years in good health. CDR3 sequence (DNA): TGCGCCAGCAGCTTGGCCTTAGCGCAAAGCACAGATACGCAGTATTTT. It specifies CASSLALAQSTDTQYF.